Each of the 5 T cell receptor beta chains below was sequenced from the same sample in a study of cytomegalovirus exposure and HLA in healthy donors. PCR primers comprised 60 Vbeta and 13 Jbeta primers. The assay was immunoSEQ multiplex PCR, and TCRdb's table has in-frame clones only and misses some. The table has around 89,000 clones, about 70% seen once. Material: PBMCs. The receptors derive from a man aged 40-49 years in good health and CMV-seronegative.

The chain couples TRBV11-1 to TRBJ1-5; the D gene is possibly TRBD1 (5 bases). The CDR3 covers 13 residues. Germline CDR1 and CDR2: SGHAT and FQDESV (reference sequence). V gave up 1 base and J gave up 7 bases, with 8 bases separating them. As DNA, the CDR3 is TGTGCCAGCAGCTTAGATCAGGGCCAGCCCCAGCATTTT. Protein sequence: CASSLDQGQPQHF.

The chain has TRBV9 and TRBJ1-6; 9 nucleotides line up with TRBD1. The CDR3 covers 15 residues. Germline CDR1 SGDLS, CDR2 YYNGEE. Unmatched junction bases numbered 8, after V lost 4 bases and J lost 9 bases. This CDR3 reads CASSSTGTGSSPLHF. CDR3 DNA: TGTGCCAGCAGCAGTACCGGGACAGGGAGTTCACCCCTCCACTTT.

This clone occurred once. The V call is TRBV7-2, the J call TRBJ2-5; a weak D match, TRBD1 (6 bases). The germline V and J ends were trimmed by 6 bases and 3 bases, with 11 bases remaining between them. Germline CDR1 and CDR2: SGHTA and FQGNSA. The length of the CDR3 is 13 residues. The CDR3: CASSRTVKETQYF. Written as DNA, the CDR3 is TGTGCCAGCAGTCGGACAGTAAAAGAGACCCAGTACTTC.

This chain links TRBV28 with TRBJ2-7, with 10 bases identical to TRBD1. The CDR3 contains 16 residues. With V trimmed by 1 base and J by 5 bases, 8 bases remained unmatched. Per the germline V gene, CDR1 is MDHEN and CDR2 is SYDVKM. The CDR3 DNA follows: TGTGCCAGCAGTTTATTGACAGGGGGCCTCTGGGACGAGCAGTACTTC. Its translation is CASSLLTGGLWDEQYF.

The genes are TRBV19 and TRBJ1-3; a possible D gene is TRBD1 (6 bases). The CDR3 runs 17 residues. The germline V gene encodes CDR1 LNHDA and CDR2 SQIVND (reference sequence). Trimming pared 4 bases from V and 1 base from J, leaving 17 bases between. The CDR3 here is CASSTLPGQHSGNTIYF. CDR3 in DNA: TGTGCCAGTAGTACGCTACCGGGACAACATTCTGGAAACACCATATATTTT.